This TCR beta chain derives from a study of breast tumors, draining lymph nodes, adjacent tissues. Whole-study results and caveats: Data only fit, rather than demonstrated, lymph node origin of most tumor T cells. Compared with lymph nodes, tumors were less diverse; compared with nontumor tissue, more. Findings are consistent with lymph node origin and intratumoral expansion of most tumor T cells. Luminal-like breast cancer showed significantly greater tumor-nontumor repertoire similarity than basal-like breast cancer did.

TCRdb processed the multiplex PCR reads anew with MiXCR; each CDR3 protein has one entry. The sample has about 130,000 distinct CDR3 sequences, around 22% seen once. This clonotype was picked up a small number of times. Its antigen is currently unknown. This could be a read error, since a much larger clone is one nucleotide away. Axillary draining lymph nodes of breast cancer patients supplied the node samples. This TCR was sampled from a female donor with breast cancer. Some clones in this sample may be carry-over from other donors' samples. The sample consisted of axillary lymph node tissue.

The CDR3 here is CTSSVGSRDHRPDTQYF. CDR3 DNA sequence: TGCACCAGCAGCGTTGGGAGTCGGGACCACCGGCCGGATACGCAGTATTTT. The chain links TRBV5-1 to TRBJ2-3; D may be TRBD1 or TRBD2 (5 bases each). The CDR3 runs to 17 residues. Germline V gene lookup returns CDR1 SGHRS and CDR2 YFSETQ.